A selection of T cell receptor beta chains follows, all from one sample in a study of identical twins. Each CDR3 protein is one row after TCRdb ran MiXCR on the 5' RACE reads. The profile shows hundreds of thousands of distinct CDR3 sequences, roughly 9% of them singletons. This sample also appeared in a second study, on yellow fever vaccine responses in identical twins.

Sequencing was done on a sample of CD8+ T cells sorted from blood. These receptors came from a woman under 30 in good health. The CDR3 runs from the conserved cysteine through the conserved F or W. D genes are given only for firm matches. Only part of the rows carry a size: once, few, many, or a class if the clone is expanded.

>TRBJ2-1|TRBV15|TRBD1|few
CATSRVQGAHDNEQFF
TGTGCCACCAGCAGAGTCCAGGGGGCGCATGACAATGAGCAGTTCTTC
>TRBJ2-2|TRBV4-2|NA|NA
CASSQGGSGELFF
TGTGCCAGCAGCCAAGGGGGGTCCGGGGAGCTGTTTTTT
>TRBJ2-1|TRBV4-1|NA|NA
CASSQVDSYNEQFF
TGCGCCAGCAGCCAAGTGGACTCCTACAATGAGCAGTTCTTC
>TRBJ1-6|TRBV7-2|NA|few
CASSFWGMNSPLHF
TGTGCCAGCAGCTTCTGGGGGATGAATTCACCCCTCCACTTT
>TRBJ2-1|TRBV5-1|NA|many
CASSLPRSGDNEQFF
TGCGCCAGCAGCTTGCCAAGGAGTGGGGACAATGAGCAGTTCTTC
>TRBJ1-5|TRBV28|NA|many
CASSLFGSRNQPQHF
TGTGCCAGCAGTTTATTTGGCAGTCGGAATCAGCCCCAGCATTTT
>TRBJ1-5|TRBV5-1|NA|few
CASSLNHQPQHF
TGCGCCAGCAGCTTGAATCATCAGCCCCAGCATTTT
>TRBJ2-3|TRBV5-1|NA|many
CASRHPPDTATDTQYF
TGCGCCAGCAGACACCCCCCGGACACTGCCACAGATACGCAGTATTTT
>TRBJ2-7|TRBV6-5|TRBD1|NA
CASSYQGAYEQYF
TGTGCCAGCAGTTATCAGGGGGCCTACGAGCAGTACTTC
>TRBJ1-6|TRBV19|NA|NA
CASSIFAGDNSPLHF
TGTGCCAGTAGTATTTTTGCAGGGGATAATTCACCCCTCCACTTT
>TRBJ2-1|TRBV25-1|NA|few
CASSLTDSSYNEQFF
TGTGCCAGCAGCTTGACTGACAGCTCCTACAATGAGCAGTTCTTC
>TRBJ2-7|TRBV11-2|NA|many
CASSLDLSSFLGYEQYF
TGTGCCAGCAGCTTAGACCTGTCTAGCTTCTTAGGCTACGAGCAGTACTTC
>TRBJ2-7|TRBV7-1|TRBD1|NA
CASSSPLGTGGGSVLRRNEQYF
TGTGCCAGCAGTTCCCCTTTGGGGACAGGGGGCGGGAGCGTGTTAAGGCGGAACGAGCAGTACTTC
>TRBJ2-5|TRBV7-9|NA|many
CASSSRDEETQYF
TGTGCCAGCAGCTCCAGGGACGAAGAGACCCAGTACTTC
>TRBJ1-1|TRBV18|NA|NA
CASSPRGELTEAFF
TGTGCCAGCTCACCACGGGGGGAGTTGACTGAAGCTTTCTTT
>TRBJ2-7|TRBV20-1|NA|NA
CSAREEAREQYF
TGCAGTGCTAGAGAGGAGGCTCGGGAGCAGTACTTC
>TRBJ2-1|TRBV2|NA|NA
CASLGLGANEQFF
TGTGCCAGCCTGGGGCTAGGGGCAAATGAGCAGTTCTTC
>TRBJ2-3|TRBV6-4|NA|many
CASSASGGGTDTQYF
TGTGCCAGCAGTGCCTCAGGCGGGGGCACAGATACGCAGTATTTT
>TRBJ1-1|TRBV20-1|NA|NA
CSARNRSPAFF
TGCAGTGCTAGAAATCGATCCCCAGCTTTCTTT
>TRBJ1-4|TRBV6-5|NA|many
CASSYSRSSATNEKLFF
TGTGCCAGCAGTTACTCGAGGTCATCAGCAACTAATGAAAAACTGTTTTTT
>TRBJ2-4|TRBV7-9|TRBD2|few
CASSPTSGIAKNIQYF
TGTGCCAGCAGCCCAACTAGCGGGATAGCCAAAAACATTCAGTACTTC
>TRBJ2-7|TRBV11-2|NA|few
CASSGLGTRLLYEQYF
TGTGCCAGCAGCGGACTGGGGACACGTTTGCTCTACGAGCAGTACTTC
>TRBJ2-2|TRBV7-3|NA|few
CASSFLRQSNTGELFF
TGTGCCAGCAGCTTCCTTAGACAGAGTAACACCGGGGAGCTGTTTTTT
>TRBJ2-1|TRBV18|NA|NA
CASSFEWNNEQFF
TGTGCCAGCTCATTTGAGTGGAACAATGAGCAGTTCTTC
>TRBJ2-1|TRBV10-2|TRBD2|NA
CASSGSGTSAEQFF
TGCGCCAGCAGTGGGTCTGGGACTAGCGCTGAGCAGTTCTTC
>TRBJ2-1|TRBV5-5|TRBD1|NA
CASSRDRGYNEQFF
TGTGCCAGCAGCAGGGACAGGGGCTACAATGAGCAGTTCTTC
>TRBJ2-5|TRBV11-2|TRBD2|many
CASSSPSLAAGETQYF
TGTGCCAGCAGCTCCCCCTCACTAGCGGCTGGGGAGACCCAGTACTTC
>TRBJ1-2|TRBV4-1|NA|many
CASSQDEGSPGYTF
TGCGCCAGCAGCCAAGATGAGGGTTCCCCTGGCTACACCTTC
>TRBJ2-3|TRBV11-2|TRBD2|many
CASSHRVFGRGGTDTQYF
TGTGCCAGCAGCCACAGGGTATTCGGGAGGGGGGGCACAGATACGCAGTATTTT
>TRBJ2-7|TRBV11-2|NA|few
CASSLGPRPHYEQYF
TGTGCCAGCAGCTTAGGACCCAGGCCCCACTACGAGCAGTACTTC
>TRBJ2-1|TRBV7-9|TRBD2|NA
CASSGSEAGGPYNEQFF
TGTGCCAGCAGCGGTAGTGAAGCGGGAGGCCCCTACAATGAGCAGTTCTTC
>TRBJ2-7|TRBV7-2|TRBD1|few
CASSLFFGQGYEQYF
TGTGCCAGCAGCTTATTTTTTGGACAGGGGTACGAGCAGTACTTC
>TRBJ1-5|TRBV7-6|TRBD1|NA
CASSLNQGADNQPQHF
TGTGCCAGCAGCCTAAATCAGGGGGCGGACAATCAGCCCCAGCATTTT
>TRBJ2-2|TRBV11-2|NA|many
CASSTIPDDVKVFF
TGTGCCAGCAGCACAATTCCGGACGACGTTAAGGTGTTTTTT
>TRBJ1-5|TRBV7-8|NA|many
CASSLGGGHGQPQHF
TGTGCCAGCAGCTTAGGGGGGGGGCATGGTCAGCCCCAGCATTTT
>TRBJ2-7|TRBV4-3|NA|many
CASSQARAEYYEQYF
TGCGCCAGCAGCCAAGCCCGAGCAGAATACTACGAGCAGTACTTC
>TRBJ2-7|TRBV28|TRBD1|NA
CASSFQDRVSYEQYF
TGTGCCAGCAGTTTTCAGGACAGGGTATCCTACGAGCAGTACTTC
>TRBJ2-5|TRBV19|TRBD1|NA
CASSPDRGFPETQYF
TGTGCCAGTAGTCCGGACAGGGGGTTCCCAGAGACCCAGTACTTC
>TRBJ2-7|TRBV27|NA|NA
CASRGFFGWDGPYEQYF
TGTGCCAGCAGGGGGTTTTTTGGTTGGGACGGTCCCTACGAGCAGTACTTC
>TRBJ2-3|TRBV28|NA|few
CASIDSVTDTQYF
TGTGCCAGCATTGACAGTGTGACAGATACGCAGTATTTT
>TRBJ2-7|TRBV20-1|NA|many
CSAILIAPHNYEQYF
TGCAGTGCCATCCTAATAGCGCCCCACAACTACGAGCAGTACTTC
>TRBJ2-2|TRBV29-1|NA|many
CSATRGYTGELFF
TGCAGCGCTACGAGGGGCTACACCGGGGAGCTGTTTTTT
>TRBJ2-5|TRBV3-1|NA|few
CASSQWTVNGAQYF
TGTGCCAGCAGCCAATGGACGGTTAATGGGGCCCAGTACTTC
>TRBJ2-7|TRBV4-3|TRBD2|many
CASSQDRAGAYEQYF
TGCGCCAGCAGCCAAGATAGGGCGGGGGCCTACGAGCAGTACTTC
>TRBJ2-2|TRBV15|NA|many
CATSRGNTGELFF
TGTGCCACCAGCAGGGGGAACACCGGGGAGCTGTTTTTT